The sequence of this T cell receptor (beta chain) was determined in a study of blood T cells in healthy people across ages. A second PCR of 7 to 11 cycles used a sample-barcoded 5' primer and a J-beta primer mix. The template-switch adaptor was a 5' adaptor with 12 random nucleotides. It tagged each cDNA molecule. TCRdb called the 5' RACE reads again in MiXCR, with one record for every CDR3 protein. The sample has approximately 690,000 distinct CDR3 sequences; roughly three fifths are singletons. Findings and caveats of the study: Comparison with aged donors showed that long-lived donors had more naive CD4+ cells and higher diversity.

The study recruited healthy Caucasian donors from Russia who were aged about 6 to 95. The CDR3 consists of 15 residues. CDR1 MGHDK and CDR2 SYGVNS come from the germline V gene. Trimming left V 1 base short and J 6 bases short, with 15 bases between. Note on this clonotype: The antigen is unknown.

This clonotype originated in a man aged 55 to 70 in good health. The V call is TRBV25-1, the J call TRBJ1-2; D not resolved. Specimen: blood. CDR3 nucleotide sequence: TGTGCCAGCAGTGAATCAAGGAACGGGCCCGATGGCTACACCTTC. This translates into CASSESRNGPDGYTF.